These 14 T cell receptor beta chains came from one sample sequenced in a study of blood T cell repertoires in COVID-19. Clones were read by immunoSEQ multiplex PCR, and TCRdb kept only the in-frame ones, dropping some. Of hundreds of thousands of clones in the sample, around 80% are singletons; the top ten hold 7.4%. The sample comprised PBMCs or T cells enriched from blood (not recorded which). Receptors were obtained from a woman in her thirties or forties with acute COVID-19.

The rearrangement uses TRBV12-3 or TRBV12-4 and TRBJ2-1; TRBD1 matches at 9 bases. J was trimmed by 15 bases and V by 6 bases; bases with no gene match: 3. CDR3 size: 10 residues. The CDR3 DNA sequence: TGTGCCAGCAGGCCGGGACAGGGGTTCTTC. This encodes CASRPGQGFF.

V is TRBV27 and J is TRBJ1-1; TRBD1 might be the D (6 bases). Germline CDR1 and CDR2: MNHEY and SMNVEV (reference sequence). V was pared by 4 bases and J by 0 bases, with 15 bases between. The CDR3 sequence is 16 residues long. CDR3 protein: CASSSLLTGLNTEAFF. The CDR3 nucleotides read TGTGCCAGCAGTTCCCTACTTACAGGGTTGAACACTGAAGCTTTCTTT.

The gene calls are TRBV21-1 and TRBJ1-5; TRBD1, the table's D call, lacks a check against the DNA. TRBV21-1 is shown as a pseudogene. The CDR3 totals 17 residues. The CDR3 sequence is CASSKGHSVDWGQPQHF. CDR3 nucleotide sequence: TGTGCCAGCAGCAAGGGGCATTCGGTCGACTGGGGTCAGCCCCAGCATTTT.

This clone occurred once. The chain links TRBV4-1 to TRBJ2-2; TRBD1 might be the D (5 bases). The CDR3 contains 16 residues. CDR1 and CDR2 (germline): MGHRA, YSYEKL. V was shortened by 0 bases and J by 6 bases, with 14 bases between the two germline ends. The CDR3 nucleotides are TGCGCCAGCAGCCAAGATAGTCTGCAGGGTTCCGGGGAGCTGTTTTTT. Encoded protein: CASSQDSLQGSGELFF.

This clone appeared a few times. A junction boundary mismatches the germline segment, possibly from a read error. The chain employs TRBV3-1 (or the pseudogene TRBV3-2) and TRBJ2-1, with 9 bases identical to TRBD2. This CDR3 spans 16 amino acids. Per the germline V gene, CDR1 is LGHDT and CDR2 is YNNKEL (reference sequence). This CDR3 reads CASTQPSAGGYNEQFF. The CDR3, as DNA: TGTGCCAGCACCCAACCTTCTGCGGGAGGGTACAATGAGCAGTTCTTC.

This rearrangement joins TRBV5-1 to TRBJ1-4; 11 bases are a match to TRBD1. V was clipped by 5 bases and J by 0 bases; unmatched bases: 6. Germline V gene data show CDR1 as SGHRS and CDR2 as YFSETQ. The CDR3 has 17 amino acids. CDR3 DNA: TGCGCCAGCAGAAACCCGGGACAGGGGGCAACTAATGAAAAACTGTTTTTT. Its translation is CASRNPGQGATNEKLFF.

CDR3 sequence (DNA): TGTGCCAGCAGCTTACAGGGGGTCGCTAATGAAAAACTGTTTTTT. Encoded protein: CASSLQGVANEKLFF. The genes are TRBV11-2 and TRBJ1-4; 7 nucleotides agree with TRBD1. Per the germline V gene, CDR1 is SGHAT and CDR2 is FQNNGV. V dropped 2 bases and J dropped 3; count of bases not matched to a gene: 3. The CDR3 spans 15 residues.

CDR3 in DNA: TGTGCCAGCAGCTTAGGACAGAGAAACATTCAGTACTTC. It specifies CASSLGQRNIQYF. The V gene is TRBV7-2, the J gene TRBJ2-4, with TRBD1 as a possible D gene (5 bases). This CDR3 spans 13 amino acids. V was shortened by 1 base and J by 6 bases, with 7 bases between the two germline ends. Germline CDR1 SGHTA, CDR2 FQGNSA.

CDR3 sequence: CASSSTGGNQPQHF. The CDR3 DNA follows: TGTGCCAGCAGCTCGACAGGGGGCAATCAGCCCCAGCATTTT. V gene TRBV7-3 combines with J gene TRBJ1-5, with 8 bases matching TRBD1. This CDR3 is 14 amino acids long. V lost 4 bases, J lost 2 bases, and 1 base stayed unmatched. The germline V gene has CDR1 SGHTA and CDR2 FQGTGA.

This clone has just a few counts. The chain employs TRBV30 and TRBJ2-4; D not certain. Per the germline V gene, CDR1 is GTSNPN and CDR2 is SVGIG (reference sequence). The germline V and J ends were trimmed by 0 bases and 6 bases, with 12 bases remaining between them. The CDR3 consists of 14 residues. CDR3 DNA sequence: TGTGCCTGGAGTGTTTTTATTGGGCTAAACATTCAGTACTTC. It codes for CAWSVFIGLNIQYF.

The rearrangement uses TRBV7-8 and TRBJ1-5; 9 bases align to TRBD1. V lost 4 bases to trimming and J lost 7 bases; unmatched junction nucleotides: 8. The germline CDR1 and CDR2 sequences are SGHVS and FQNEAQ. This CDR3 has 15 residues. CDR3 amino acids: CASSSLQGARQPQHF. In DNA, the CDR3 is TGTGCCAGCAGCTCGCTACAGGGGGCTCGGCAGCCCCAGCATTTT. The full variable domain, its missing parts supplied by reference TRBV7-8 and TRBJ1-5, is GAGVSQSPRYKVAKRGQDVALRCDPISGHVSLFWYQQALGQGPEFLTYFQNEAQLDKSGLPSDRFFAERPEGSVSTLKIQRTQQEDSAVYLCASSSLQGARQPQHFGDGTRLSIL.

This clone appeared a single time. This sequence joins TRBV11-2 and TRBJ2-6; no firm D call. Trimming removed 8 bases at V and 0 bases at J, with 11 bases between. Germline loops: CDR1 SGHAT, CDR2 FQNNGV. This CDR3 has 15 residues. The CDR3: CASAPTGSGANVLTF. DNA of the CDR3: TGTGCCAGCGCACCGACGGGCTCTGGGGCCAACGTCCTGACTTTC.

The chain employs TRBV7-9 and TRBJ1-2; D not resolved. The CDR3 totals 13 residues. V was trimmed by 5 bases and J by 4 bases, leaving 11 bases between them. CDR1 SEHNR and CDR2 FQNEAQ come from the germline V gene (reference sequence). This chain's CDR3 is CASSHSRGYGYTF. CDR3 DNA sequence: TGTGCCAGCAGCCATTCACGGGGCTATGGCTACACCTTC.

This chain uses TRBV10-3 with TRBJ1-5, with unresolved D. The V end lost 6 bases, the J end lost 5 bases, and 11 bases lay between the germline ends. The CDR3 runs to 13 residues. CDR1 is ENHRY, CDR2 SYGVKD, per germline. The CDR3 region has the DNA TGTGCCATCAGCAACTACGCGGATCAGCCCCAGCATTTT. It codes for CAISNYADQPQHF.